This is a list of T cell receptor beta chains from one sample in a study of CD8 T cells in ankylosing spondylitis. A single record per CDR3 protein comes from TCRdb applying MiXCR to the 5' RACE reads. The sample lists roughly 700,000 distinct CDR3 sequences; under 20% were seen once. Sequenced input: blood, either unsorted or a sorted T cell fraction (not recorded which). Receptor source: a male donor with ankylosing spondylitis. The CDR3 runs from the conserved cysteine through the conserved F or W. D genes are given only for firm matches. Where a row states a size, it is once, few, many or the class of an expanded clone; other rows omit it.

TRBD2	TRBV2	TRBJ2-4	-	TGTGCCAGCAGTATAGCGGGGGTAGCCAAAAACATTCAGTACTTC	CASSIAGVAKNIQYF
-	TRBV24-1	TRBJ2-3	few	TGTGCCACCAGGCCCCCGGACAGGGGGCAGAGCGGGGGGGCCGAAGGTACGCAGTATTTT	CATRPPDRGQSGGAEGTQYF
-	TRBV5-1	TRBJ1-2	-	TGCGCCAGCAGCTTTGGGTCCGGGGGCTATGGCTACACCTTC	CASSFGSGGYGYTF
TRBD1	TRBV12-3/TRBV12-4	TRBJ1-5	many	TGTGCCAGCAGTCCTGGACAGGGAAGGGGTAGCAATCAGCCCCAGCATTTT	CASSPGQGRGSNQPQHF
-	TRBV19	TRBJ2-1	-	TGTGCCAGTAGTATACCAACAGGGTTGCGGTTCTTC	CASSIPTGLRFF
-	TRBV5-1	TRBJ2-7	few	TGCGCCAGCAGCTTGGACGGACAGCTTCGGGTCGAGCAGTACTTC	CASSLDGQLRVEQYF
-	TRBV6-5	TRBJ2-6	many	TGTGCCAGCAGTTACTCCTCAAAGGCCAACGTCCTGACTTTC	CASSYSSKANVLTF
TRBD1	TRBV2	TRBJ1-1	few	TGTGCCAGCACCCTAGGGACAGGGTTTCATGGAACTGAAGCTTTCTTT	CASTLGTGFHGTEAFF
TRBD1	TRBV29-1	TRBJ2-1	-	TGCAGCGTTGAGGGACAGGCGGACAATGAGCAGTTCTTC	CSVEGQADNEQFF
-	TRBV7-9	TRBJ2-6	few	TGTGCCAGCAGCTTAGTTAGCTCTGGGGCCAACGTCCTGACTTTC	CASSLVSSGANVLTF
-	TRBV29-1	TRBJ2-2	-	TGCAGCGTTGAAGGGGGATACACCGGGGAGCTGTTTTTT	CSVEGGYTGELFF
-	TRBV20-1	TRBJ2-1	-	TGCAGTGCTATAAGCAGCTCCTACAATGAGCAGTTCTTC	CSAISSSYNEQFF
-	TRBV27	TRBJ2-3	-	TGTGCCAGCAGTTTTGAGGACAGCACAGATACGCAGTATTTT	CASSFEDSTDTQYF
-	TRBV4-2	TRBJ2-2	few	TGTGCCAGCAGCCAGCTGAGCACCGGGGAGCTGTTTTTT	CASSQLSTGELFF
TRBD1	TRBV5-1	TRBJ1-2	many	TGTGCCAGCAGCTTAGGGGGCGCCTATGGCTACACCTTC	CASSLGGAYGYTF
TRBD1	TRBV12-3/TRBV12-4	TRBJ2-1	-	TGTGCCAGCAGCAACCGGGACAGGGGGTTGAATGAGCAGTTCTTC	CASSNRDRGLNEQFF